The source of this T cell receptor beta chain is a study of T cell repertoires in cytomegalovirus infection. As for the study in general: CMV epitopes that were recently identified and HLA-C-restricted were used alongside well-studied HLA-B-restricted ones. Public TCR beta signatures were indicative of both CMV infection and a matching HLA type. Whole-study results and caveats: Totalled public TCR beta family frequency picked out people who carried CMV plus the relevant HLA. Within the response measured ex vivo, HLA-C-restricted CMV-specific TCR beta clonotypes were dominant.

TCRdb reanalysed the reads using MiXCR and keeps one entry per CDR3 protein. The table lists some 350,000 distinct CDR3 sequences, 29% of them singletons. CDR3 size: 12 residues. V shed 6 bases and J shed 13 bases, with 18 bases lying between them. The germline V gene encodes CDR1 MDHEN and CDR2 SYDVKM. A few counts support this clonotype. Its antigen is unidentified. This rearrangement joins TRBV28 to TRBJ2-5; possibly TRBD1 for D (6 bases). Sequenced material: cultured PBMCs, taken from culture after CMV antigen stimulation. The sequence derives from a human donor in good health (CMV status not recorded). Some clones in this sample may be carry-over from other donors' samples. CDR3 loop: CASSPPSGGRYF. The CDR3 nucleotides are TGTGCCAGCAGCCCCCCCTCTGGGGGCCGGTACTTC.